These 10 T cell receptor beta chains were sequenced from one sample in a study of blood T cells in healthy people across ages. A J-beta primer mix and a sample-barcoded 5' primer were used in a second PCR of roughly 7 to 12 cycles. TCRdb reprocessed the 5' RACE reads with MiXCR, giving one entry per CDR3 protein. This table holds about 720,000 distinct CDR3 sequences, 20% to 25% found once. Sequenced sample: blood. Receptors originate from an older man in good health.

V and J are TRBV24-1 and TRBJ2-2, with D unclear. Per germline, CDR1 KGHDR and CDR2 SFDVKD. CDR3 size: 16 residues. V lost 4 bases to trimming and J lost 4 bases, with 15 bases between them. CDR3: CATSDLNGSPTGELFF. The DNA for the CDR3 is TGTGCCACCAGTGACCTGAACGGAAGCCCCACCGGGGAGCTGTTTTTT.

The chain employs TRBV10-3 and TRBJ2-7, with a weak D call TRBD2 (6 bases). Trimming took off 11 bases at V and 0 bases at J, with 14 bases between the two ends. The CDR3 has 13 amino acids. Germline V lookup: CDR1 ENHRY, CDR2 SYGVKD. CDR3 nucleotide sequence: TGTGCCGTATCCTCGACTAGCTCCTACGAGCAGTACGTC. It encodes CAVSSTSSYEQYV.

A few counts support this clonotype. The chain recombines TRBV20-1 with TRBJ1-2, with 9 bases aligning to TRBD1. Germline-derived CDR1 and CDR2 are DFQATT and SNEGSKA (reference sequence). This CDR3 contains 17 residues. The junction had 16 bases not matched to a gene; V was cut back by 4 bases and J by 4 bases. The CDR3 DNA sequence: TGCAGTGCTACGCTTCCGGGACAGGGTATAAGGGGCTATGGCTACACCTTC. Its translation is CSATLPGQGIRGYGYTF.

This clonotype has just a few counts. V gene TRBV18 combines with J gene TRBJ1-1; D unresolved. The CDR3 loop spans 13 amino acids. The V gene lost 7 bases and the J gene lost 1 base, with 10 bases spanning the gap. Germline loops: CDR1 KGHSH, CDR2 LQKENI. The CDR3 nucleotides are TGTGCCAGCTTCTCCGATGGGAACACTGAAGCTTTCTTT. Translated, it gives CASFSDGNTEAFF.

This clonotype was picked up many times. Compared with germline, one end of the junction differs, possibly owing to a read error. The chain carries TRBV5-1 and TRBJ2-2; no firm D call. The germline CDR1 and CDR2 sequences are SGHRS and YFSETQ. This CDR3 region has 12 residues. CDR3: CASSLSAGELFF. The CDR3 region has the DNA TGTGCCAGCAGTCTTAGTGCCGGGGAGCTGTTTTTT.

The chain recombines TRBV28 with TRBJ2-4; 12 nucleotides agree with TRBD2. Germline V gives CDR1 MDHEN, CDR2 SYDVKM. J gave up 3 bases and V 6 bases, and 6 bases lay outside the gene matches. This CDR3 comprises 16 residues. CDR3 sequence: CASSQRTSGVKNIQYF. In nucleotides, the CDR3 is TGTGCCAGCAGCCAAAGGACTAGCGGGGTCAAAAACATTCAGTACTTC.

The chain combines TRBV5-1 with TRBJ1-4, with no clear D. Germline V gene sequence: CDR1 SGHRS, CDR2 YFSETQ. The CDR3 has 16 amino acids. Trimming took off 4 bases at V and 2 bases at J, with 15 bases between the two ends. The chain's CDR3 is CASSPRVPSTNEKLFF. The CDR3 nucleotides are TGCGCCAGCAGCCCGAGGGTCCCCTCGACTAATGAAAAACTGTTTTTT.

This clonotype occurred a few times. At one boundary the junction diverges from the germline segment, which might be a read error. The genes are TRBV7-9 and TRBJ1-2; 8 bases align to TRBD1. Per germline, CDR1 SEHNR and CDR2 FQNEAQ (reference sequence). The CDR3 runs to 12 residues. The CDR3 DNA reads TGTGCCAGCAGCCGGACAGGGATTGGCTATTCCTTC. It yields the protein CASSRTGIGYSF. Full variable domain (missing parts from reference TRBV7-9 and TRBJ1-2): DTGVSQNPRHKITKRGQNVTFRCDPISEHNRLYWYRQTLGQGPEFLTYFQNEAQLEKSRLLSDRFSAERPKGSFSTLEIQRTEQGDSAMYLCASSRTGIGYSFGSGTRLTVV.

In its sample, this clonotype was seen a few times. The chain combines TRBV5-1 with TRBJ2-5, with TRBD1 matching 7 bases. V lost 0 bases to trimming and J lost 11 bases; unmatched junction nucleotides: 10. Germline V lookup: CDR1 SGHRS, CDR2 YFSETQ. This CDR3 has 14 amino acids. The CDR3 reads CASSLEQGSFEQYF. As DNA, the CDR3 is TGCGCCAGCAGCTTGGAACAGGGGTCCTTCGAACAGTACTTC.

This clonotype appeared a few times. This sequence joins TRBV10-3 and TRBJ2-4; the match to TRBD2 covers 12 bases. The CDR3 has 14 amino acids. Germline values: CDR1 ENHRY, CDR2 SYGVKD. After removal of 6 bases from V and 8 bases from J, the junction contained 5 bases not matched to a gene. The CDR3: CAISRTSGEDIQYF. Here the CDR3 DNA reads TGTGCCATCAGCAGGACTAGCGGGGAGGACATTCAGTACTTC.